The 24 T cell receptor beta chains below come from one sample, sequenced in a study of blood T cells in healthy people across ages. Together with a sample-barcoded 5' primer, a J-beta primer mix was included in a second PCR lasting roughly 6 to 12 cycles. Via MiXCR, TCRdb re-called the 5' RACE reads, giving one row per CDR3 protein. The table shows some 670,000 distinct CDR3 sequences, with over 40% occurring only once. Sequenced input: blood. Every receptor here comes from an elderly woman in good health.

This sequence joins TRBV6-5 and TRBJ2-1; 8 nucleotides agree with TRBD1. V trimming: 5 bases; J trimming: 3 bases; junction bases outside the gene matches: 6. Germline-derived CDR1 and CDR2 are MNHEY and SVGAGI. This CDR3 has 15 amino acids. The CDR3 here is CASSPYRGDYNEQFF. CDR3 coding DNA: TGTGCCAGCAGTCCCTACAGGGGGGACTACAATGAGCAGTTCTTC.

This clonotype has at least ten counts. The chain uses TRBV6-2 or TRBV6-3 and TRBJ1-1; D is uncertain. Trimming removed 0 bases from V and 1 base from J, with 15 bases in between. CDR1 MNHEY and CDR2 SVGEGT come from the germline V gene. This CDR3 spans 17 amino acids. The CDR3 sequence is CASSYSRRPEGNTEAFF. The CDR3 DNA sequence: TGTGCCAGCAGTTACTCGCGCAGGCCTGAGGGGAACACTGAAGCTTTCTTT.

This clonotype was detected many times. Mismatch with germline at one junction end may stem from a read error. V gene TRBV9 combines with J gene TRBJ2-7; D perhaps matches TRBD2 (5 bases). Germline V gene lookup returns CDR1 SGDLS and CDR2 YYNGEE. The CDR3 runs 14 residues. CDR3 bases: TGTGCCACCAGCCGAGGAAGTGAAGAGGGCGAGCAGTACTTC. Translating it yields CATSRGSEEGEQYF.

The V and J genes are TRBV3-1 and TRBJ2-5; tentatively, D is TRBD2 (6 bases). The germline V and J ends were trimmed by 4 bases and 1 base, with 16 bases remaining between them. CDR3 length: 16 amino acids. Germline-derived CDR1 and CDR2 are LGHDT and YNNKEL (reference sequence). The CDR3 bases are TGTGCCAGCAGCCCCCGGGACTCCGGTTTCCAAGAGACCCAGTACTTC. It translates to CASSPRDSGFQETQYF.

The chain combines TRBV28 with TRBJ2-1; TRBD2 matches at 8 bases. Germline V CDR1 and CDR2: MDHEN, SYDVKM. After removal of 4 bases from V and 5 bases from J, the junction contained 19 bases not matched to a gene. This CDR3 has 19 residues. CDR3 sequence reads: CASSCIPPCAGGINNEQFF. Written as DNA, the CDR3 is TGTGCCAGCAGTTGTATTCCGCCCTGCGCGGGGGGCATAAACAATGAGCAGTTCTTC. The full variable domain, with the rest looked up from reference TRBV28 and TRBJ2-1, is DVKVTQSSRYLVKRTGEKVFLECVQDMDHENMFWYRQDPGLGLRLIYFSYDVKMKEKGDIPEGYSVSREKKERFSLILESASTNQTSMYLCASSCIPPCAGGINNEQFFGPGTRLTVL.

The chain is built from TRBV10-3 and TRBJ1-5; TRBD1 might be the D (5 bases). Trimming took 2 bases from V and 11 from J, leaving 19 bases between them. This CDR3 has 15 residues. Germline loops: CDR1 ENHRY, CDR2 SYGVKD. The CDR3 DNA is TGTGCCATCAGTGAGGGGGCGGCCCACAGCCAGTCCCAGCATTTT. Its protein product is CAISEGAAHSQSQHF.

In the case of this clonotype: This could be a read error, since a much larger clone is one nucleotide away. The V gene is TRBV9, the J gene TRBJ2-5, with TRBD2 matching over 8 bases. This CDR3 is built from 16 residues. The germline V gene encodes CDR1 SGDLS and CDR2 YYNGEE. V lost 4 bases and J lost 11; bases outside the gene matches: 19. The CDR3 DNA is TGTGCCAGCAGCTTAAGCGGGAGTACCCCTCTCCATGAGCAGTACTTC. Amino acid sequence: CASSLSGSTPLHEQYF.

This chain connects TRBV7-2 to TRBJ1-5; D not resolved. The length of the CDR3 is 15 residues. V was pared by 1 base and J by 6 bases, with 13 bases between. The germline CDR1 and CDR2 sequences are SGHTA and FQGNSA. The CDR3 region is CASSLVLSRSQPQHF. CDR3 bases: TGTGCCAGCAGCTTAGTTTTGAGCAGGAGTCAGCCCCAGCATTTT.

The table lists this clonotype with many counts. Written as DNA, the CDR3 is TGCAGCGTTGTGGCTAGCGGGAAATCTGATACGCAGTATTTT. Residues: CSVVASGKSDTQYF. This rearrangement joins TRBV29-1 to TRBJ2-3; 9 bases line up with TRBD2. Germline V lookup: CDR1 SQVTM, CDR2 ANQGSEA. The length of the CDR3 is 14 residues. Trimming at V came to 4 bases and at J to 6 bases, leaving 8 bases not matched to a gene.

This clonotype was counted only a few times. This sequence joins TRBV12-3 or TRBV12-4 and TRBJ2-3, with a tentative D call TRBD2 (6 bases). This CDR3 contains 15 residues. V lost 2 bases, J lost 1 base, and 10 bases lay in between. In DNA, the CDR3 is TGTGCCAGCAGTTTAACACTAGCACGCACAGATACGCAGTATTTT. Its protein product is CASSLTLARTDTQYF.

The chain uses TRBV27 and TRBJ2-7; 9 bases match TRBD1. Germline trimming cut 4 bases from V and 5 bases from J; bases unmatched to any gene: 6. The CDR3 is 14 residues long. Germline CDR1 reads MNHEY; CDR2 reads SMNVEV (reference sequence). The DNA for the CDR3 is TGTGCCAGCAGTTGGTCGAGACAGGGGGACGAGCAGTACTTC. Translation gives CASSWSRQGDEQYF.

This clonotype was recorded once. The J gene is TRBJ2-6, the V gene TRBV12-3 or TRBV12-4, with a possible D match to TRBD1 (6 bases). This CDR3 is 18 amino acids long. V was cut by 5 bases and J by 0 bases, with 17 bases left in between. CDR3 residues: CASSPPDRAISGANVLTF. As DNA, the CDR3 is TGTGCCAGCAGTCCCCCGGACAGAGCCATCTCTGGGGCCAACGTCCTGACTTTC.

This clonotype occurred once. The genes are TRBV3-1 and TRBJ2-1; D is unclear. The CDR3 has 15 amino acids. The germline CDR1 and CDR2 sequences are LGHDT and YNNKEL (reference sequence). Trimming shortened V by 0 bases and J by 8 bases, and 14 bases separated the two germline ends. Here the CDR3 reads CASSQEGPDRDEQFF. CDR3 nucleotides: TGTGCCAGCAGCCAAGAAGGTCCAGATCGAGATGAGCAGTTCTTC.

The rearrangement joins TRBV5-1 to TRBJ1-4; D may be TRBD1 (5 bases). The V gene lost 4 bases and the J gene lost 4 bases, with 17 bases spanning the gap. This CDR3 is built from 16 residues. Germline lookup yields CDR1 SGHRS and CDR2 YFSETQ. CDR3 sequence: CASSRGDGRVNEKLFF. The CDR3 DNA follows: TGCGCCAGCAGCCGGGGGGACGGACGAGTTAATGAAAAACTGTTTTTT.

The J gene is TRBJ1-5, the V gene TRBV7-8; tentative D call: TRBD1 (5 bases). The CDR3 covers 16 residues. Germline CDR1 SGHVS, CDR2 FQNEAQ. V was clipped by 0 bases and J by 4 bases, with 13 bases between them. This CDR3 is CASSLAQGMGNQPQHF. CDR3 DNA: TGTGCCAGCAGCTTAGCGCAGGGAATGGGAAATCAGCCCCAGCATTTT.

The gene calls are TRBV6-6 and TRBJ2-2, with D possibly matching TRBD1 (6 bases). V was shortened by 6 bases and J by 4 bases, with 18 bases between the two germline ends. Germline V CDR1 and CDR2: MNHNY, SVGAGI (reference sequence). There are 16 residues in the CDR3. The CDR3 is CASSPPGQGFTGELFF. The CDR3 DNA sequence: TGTGCCAGCAGCCCCCCGGGGCAGGGGTTCACCGGGGAGCTGTTTTTT.

A remark on this clonotype: A read error may explain this, as a much larger clone is one base away. V is TRBV7-2 and J is TRBJ2-5; D may correspond to TRBD1 or TRBD2 (5 bases each). The V and J ends lost 3 bases and 11 bases respectively, with 16 bases between them. Germline CDR1 SGHTA, CDR2 FQGNSA. This CDR3 spans 13 amino acids. The DNA of the CDR3 is TGTGCCAGCAGCTTTAGGGACCTCCAGGCGCAGTACTTC. Translated, it gives CASSFRDLQAQYF.

This clonotype was detected many times. V gene TRBV20-1 combines with J gene TRBJ1-2; TRBD1 matches 10 bases. The length of the CDR3 is 15 residues. V shed 6 bases, J shed 2 bases, and the junction held 9 bases outside the gene matches. Germline V gives CDR1 DFQATT, CDR2 SNEGSKA (reference sequence). The CDR3 DNA reads as TGCAGTGCCCCTACGGCGGGACAGGGGAACTATGGCTACACCTTC. Translation: CSAPTAGQGNYGYTF.

Many counts were recorded for this clonotype. CDR3 protein: CAISLDTGELFF. The CDR3 DNA is TGTGCCATCTCGCTAGACACCGGGGAGCTGTTTTTT. The V gene is TRBV12-3 or TRBV12-4, the J gene TRBJ2-2; D is uncertain. This CDR3 contains 12 residues. Trimming removed 10 bases at V and 3 bases at J, with 9 bases between.

This clonotype was seen at least ten times. This rearrangement joins TRBV6-5 to TRBJ2-3; a possible D gene is TRBD1 (5 bases). Trimming left V 7 bases short and J 1 base short, with 21 bases between. The CDR3 is 17 residues long. CDR1 and CDR2 from the germline V gene are MNHEY and SVGAGI. The CDR3 protein is CASTSRAVGRGTDTQYF. CDR3 bases: TGTGCCAGCACCTCAAGAGCCGTAGGCAGGGGCACAGATACGCAGTATTTT.

CDR3 residues: CASSPGVGAFF. CDR3 DNA: TGTGCCAGCAGCCCAGGGGTAGGAGCTTTCTTT. V and J are TRBV14 and TRBJ1-1, with a possible D match to TRBD1 (6 bases). The CDR3 has 11 residues. From germline, CDR1 is SGHDN and CDR2 FVKESK. V was cut by 4 bases and J by 10 bases, with 10 bases left in between.

This clonotype has at least ten counts. The V and J genes are TRBV6-4 and TRBJ2-1; 7 nucleotides match TRBD2. The CDR3 sequence is 13 residues long. V trimming: 6 bases; J trimming: 8 bases; junction bases outside the gene matches: 7. The V gene's germline CDR1 is MRHNA and CDR2 SNTAGT. The CDR3 region is CASSAGTNDEQFF. In DNA form, the CDR3 reads TGTGCCAGCAGCGCCGGGACTAACGATGAGCAGTTCTTC.

At least ten counts were recorded for this clonotype. V and J are TRBV29-1 and TRBJ2-3; D uncertain. Germline-derived CDR1 and CDR2 are SQVTM and ANQGSEA. This CDR3 has 15 amino acids. Trimming removed 5 bases from V and 0 bases from J, with 15 bases in between. The CDR3 here is CSVSDPNHSTDTQYF. Written as DNA, the CDR3 is TGCAGCGTTTCGGACCCGAATCACAGCACAGATACGCAGTATTTT.

The chain recombines TRBV20-1 with TRBJ2-3; D is possibly TRBD2 (7 bases). This CDR3 has 15 residues. Germline CDR1 and CDR2: DFQATT and SNEGSKA (reference sequence). This CDR3 is CSSLPSRGRTDTQYF. CDR3 coding DNA: TGCAGCTCGCTTCCCTCGCGGGGGCGCACAGATACGCAGTATTTT.